This is a list of T cell receptor beta chains from one sample in a study of CXCR3-negative and CXCR3-positive naive CD8 T cells. Reprocessing the 5' RACE reads, TCRdb reports a single entry for every CDR3 protein and omits DNA. The sample spans about 57,000 distinct CDR3 sequences; the ten largest clones claim 0.53%. The sample consisted of naive CXCR3+ CD8+ T cells from blood. All receptors come from a human donor in good health. Some clones in this sample may be carry-over from other donors' samples. CDR3s include the opening cysteine and the closing phenylalanine or tryptophan.

v_call	j_call	cdr3_aa
TRBV5-4	TRBJ1-1	CASSVRGNTEAFF
TRBV6-5	TRBJ2-1	CAGRTLAGVGEQFF
TRBV7-3	TRBJ1-1	CASRATGMNTEAFF
TRBV29-1	TRBJ1-5	CSVETDSNQPQHF
TRBV28	TRBJ2-1	CASSDLVRGNEQFF
TRBV5-1	TRBJ1-1	CASSWGTGNTEAFF
TRBV21-1	TRBJ1-5	CASSTQGLNSNQPQHF
TRBV12-3/TRBV12-4	TRBJ2-6	CASEGGAGANVLTF
TRBV29-1	TRBJ2-7	CSVEQAPYEQYF
TRBV27	TRBJ2-7	CASSLETNSYEQYF
TRBV11-2	TRBJ2-7	CASSPESYEQYF
TRBV15	TRBJ2-1	CATSREAGLSYNEQFF
TRBV13	TRBJ2-3	CASSSGVLGADTQYF
TRBV28	TRBJ1-5	CASSFLVGNQPQHF
TRBV7-2	TRBJ1-2	CASRLPGGDGYTF
TRBV28	TRBJ2-1	CASSLAGVSSDEQFF
TRBV20-1	TRBJ1-1	CSAQDLRVSTEAFF
TRBV10-3	TRBJ1-1	CAISETGGNTEAFF
TRBV6-1	TRBJ1-1	CASSERVGVTEAFF
TRBV12-3/TRBV12-4	TRBJ2-7	CASSPREQSSYEQYF
TRBV4-2	TRBJ2-5	CASSQDPQDTQETQYF
TRBV5-1	TRBJ2-1	CASSSGTSGAPYNEQFF
TRBV6-2/TRBV6-3	TRBJ2-5	CASSYPAGGLETQYF
TRBV7-3	TRBJ2-7	CASRDTGTYEQYF
TRBV7-9	TRBJ1-1	CASSSPGHTEAFF
TRBV20-1	TRBJ2-7	CSALTLSSYEQYF
TRBV19	TRBJ1-1	CASSTGLGLNTEAFF
TRBV6-2/TRBV6-3	TRBJ1-6	CASSLGQGGVSPLHF
TRBV25-1	TRBJ1-1	CASSSPSLQGGLAFF
TRBV9	TRBJ1-1	CASSPDGGTEAFF
TRBV20-1	TRBJ2-3	CSAPFVNTQYF
TRBV4-3	TRBJ2-1	CASSSPRPGTGVGEQFF
TRBV7-9	TRBJ2-7	CASSSRGQHSYEQYF
TRBV10-2	TRBJ2-7	CASSESGGGYEQYF
TRBV4-2	TRBJ2-5	CASSPHRGLEGPYQETQYF
TRBV2	TRBJ2-4	CASSDKTVGNIQYF
TRBV5-1	TRBJ2-1	CASSDGLVSYNEQFF
TRBV12-3/TRBV12-4	TRBJ1-1	CASSRPGGRNTEAFF
TRBV20-1	TRBJ2-7	CSARDRSGVDEQYF
TRBV4-3	TRBJ2-1	CASSQDVGGSYNEQFF
TRBV10-2	TRBJ2-5	CASNGGGLEQTQYF
TRBV20-1	TRBJ2-5	CSARDGETQYF
TRBV12-3/TRBV12-4	TRBJ1-2	CASSSPWGGRYGYTF
TRBV7-9	TRBJ2-7	CASGPTYEQYF
TRBV19	TRBJ1-2	CASRPLSLGAWGYTF
TRBV7-6	TRBJ2-7	CASSSQNRDSSYEQYF
TRBV20-1	TRBJ1-5	CSARDTPPHQPQHF
TRBV5-1	TRBJ1-1	CASSLDNTTGTNTEAFF
TRBV20-1	TRBJ2-3	CSAIRLAGGTDTQYF
TRBV9	TRBJ2-1	CASSPPGSYNEQFF
TRBV6-6	TRBJ1-4	CASSYSRGAAAEKLFF